This T cell receptor (beta chain) stems from a study of T-cell reconstitution after alpha-beta-depleted transplantation in children. Study-level points and caveats: Surviving recipient T cells and intrathymic progenitors accounted for some patients' high TCRbeta diversity at day 60. When one year had passed after transplant, most T-cell counts and diversity came from newly produced T cells. There were reportedly several hundred expanded graft clones from which alpha-beta T cells came about two months after transplant.

J was trimmed by 2 bases and V by 5 bases; bases with no gene match: 13. CDR1 and CDR2 from the germline V gene are SGHAT and FQDESV (reference sequence). The CDR3 runs 19 residues. Unique molecular identifiers were incorporated into the prepared TCRbeta library. TCRdb ran MiXCR on the PCR reads and lists one entry per CDR3 protein. This table has fewer than 550,000 distinct CDR3 sequences, about an eighth appearing once. Regarding this clonotype: No antigen is known for it.

The sequence was obtained from a female patient aged 2-9 years who had a stem cell transplant for aplastic anemia, so the T cells may come from the graft donor. The source material was PBMCs, mostly from graft donor cells, sampled 180 days after TCRalphabeta/CD19-depleted stem cell transplant. The gene calls are TRBV11-1 and TRBJ2-7; the match to TRBD2 covers 15 bases. The CDR3 DNA is TGTGCCAGCAGCGCCACCGGGACTAGCGGGGGGTCTTCCCCCTACGAGCAGTACTTC. Protein product: CASSATGTSGGSSPYEQYF.